One and the same sample provided the 6 T cell receptor beta chains below, sequenced in a study of cytomegalovirus exposure and HLA in healthy donors. Primers: 60 Vbeta forward and 13 Jbeta reverse. Libraries were prepared by immunoSEQ multiplex PCR; TCRdb keeps only in-frame clonotypes and omits some of them. Seen here are about 140,000 clones, around 79% observed once, and the top ten hold approximately 2.8%. Sequencing was performed on PBMCs. These receptors all come from a female donor in good health and CMV-seronegative.

To note about this clone: An end of the junction differs from the germline gene, which may be a read error. The V gene is TRBV4-1, the J gene TRBJ2-2, with D possibly being TRBD2 (5 bases). The germline gives CDR1 MGHRA, CDR2 YSYEKL. This CDR3 has 15 amino acids. The CDR3 bases are TGCGCCAGCAGCCAAAGTCCCCGCCTCACCGGGGAGCTGTCTTTT. Its translation is CASSQSPRLTGELSF.

This chain connects TRBV5-8 to TRBJ1-5; D may be TRBD1 (5 bases). Per the germline V gene, CDR1 is SGHTS and CDR2 is YDEGEE. This CDR3 is built from 15 residues. Trimming removed 2 bases from V and 10 bases from J, with 19 bases in between. This chain's CDR3 is CASSFALTEISPQHF. CDR3 in DNA: TGTGCCAGCAGCTTTGCTTTGACAGAGATCAGCCCCCAGCATTTT. The full variable domain, in which reference TRBV5-8 and TRBJ1-5 provide the parts outside the CDR3, is EAGVTQSPTHLIKTRGQQATLRCSPISGHTSVYWYQQALGLGLQFLLWYDEGEERNRGNFPPRFSGRQFPNYSSELNVNALELEDSALYLCASSFALTEISPQHFGDGTRLSIL.

This clone was detected only a few times. V usage is TRBV4-3 and J usage is TRBJ2-1; 9 bases fit TRBD2. Germline assignment: CDR1 LGHNA and CDR2 YSLEER. J was trimmed by 4 bases and V by 0 bases; bases with no gene match: 7. CDR3 length equals 17 residues. The CDR3 sequence is CASSQEAGGAWYNEQFF. CDR3 DNA sequence: TGCGCCAGCAGCCAAGAGGCGGGGGGGGCCTGGTACAATGAGCAGTTCTTC.

The chain carries TRBV19 and TRBJ2-7; a weak D match, TRBD1 (5 bases). The V and J ends lost 0 bases and 3 bases respectively, with 12 bases between them. The germline gives CDR1 LNHDA, CDR2 SQIVND (reference sequence). This CDR3 comprises 15 residues. CDR3 amino acids: CASSIDQGSFYEQYF. CDR3 DNA: TGTGCCAGTAGTATAGATCAGGGCTCCTTCTACGAGCAGTACTTC.

The chain uses TRBV4-1 and TRBJ2-7; 7 positions agree with TRBD2. CDR1 is MGHRA, CDR2 YSYEKL, per germline. This CDR3 comprises 16 residues. The junction had 8 bases not matched to a gene; V was cut back by 2 bases and J by 1 base. The CDR3 loop is CASSQRLGTTSYEQYF. The CDR3 DNA is TGCGCCAGCAGCCAACGCCTCGGGACTACTTCCTACGAGCAGTACTTC.

There are a few counts of this clone. The chain uses TRBV5-4 and TRBJ1-4, with D perhaps TRBD1 (6 bases). This CDR3 has 14 residues. The germline gives CDR1 SGHNT, CDR2 YYREEE (reference sequence). V was cut by 4 bases and J by 7 bases, with 14 bases left in between. CDR3 loop: CASSPLGASEKLFF. Written as DNA, the CDR3 is TGTGCCAGCAGCCCCCTGGGGGCCAGTGAAAAACTGTTTTTT.